A selection of T cell receptor beta chains follows, all from one sample in a study of cytomegalovirus exposure and HLA in healthy donors. This table comes from immunoSEQ multiplex PCR, and its TCRdb copy is limited to in-frame clones, with some not included. The sample lists 160,000 or so clones; around four fifths were seen once. The sequenced sample consisted of PBMCs. These receptors came from a male donor in good health and CMV-seronegative. The CDR3 runs from the conserved cysteine through the conserved F or W. D genes are given only for firm matches. Size is omitted from some rows. Given values are once, few, many or a class for expanded clones.

abundance,j_gene,d_gene,v_gene,CDR3aa,CDR3nt
.,TRBJ2-3,.,TRBV10-3,CAISDSRDADTQYF,TGTGCCATCAGTGATTCGCGGGACGCAGATACGCAGTATTTT
.,TRBJ2-5,.,TRBV4-2,CASSLKERPETQYF,TGTGCCAGCAGCCTTAAGGAGAGACCGGAGACCCAGTACTTC
once,TRBJ2-2,TRBD2,TRBV7-2,CASSSSTSSAGELFF,TGTGCCAGCAGCTCCTCGACTAGCTCCGCCGGGGAGCTGTTTTTT
once,TRBJ1-1,.,TRBV29-1,CSVVLDTEAFF,TGCAGCGTTGTACTAGACACTGAAGCTTTCTTT
few,TRBJ1-5,.,TRBV4-1,CASSQDPTLGGVGNQPQHF,TGCGCCAGCAGCCAAGATCCTACCTTGGGGGGGGTGGGCAATCAGCCCCAGCATTTT
few,TRBJ1-4,TRBD1,TRBV6-5,CASRETGGLEKLFF,TGTGCCAGCAGAGAGACAGGGGGGTTGGAAAAACTGTTTTTT
few,TRBJ2-3,.,TRBV6-7,CASMGGTSTDTQYF,TGTGCCAGCATGGGGGGAACTAGCACAGATACGCAGTATTTT
.,TRBJ1-2,.,TRBV27,CASSSQVGYGYTF,TGTGCCAGCAGTAGTCAAGTCGGGTATGGCTACACCTTC
.,TRBJ2-7,.,TRBV19,CASSIRFGRGPDEQYF,TGTGCCAGTAGTATAAGGTTCGGCAGAGGCCCCGACGAGCAGTACTTC
.,TRBJ1-2,.,TRBV15,CATSRDIRQSYGYTF,TGTGCCACCAGCAGAGATATCCGACAGAGTTATGGCTACACCTTC
.,TRBJ1-1,.,TRBV25-1,CASSEGGQGSNTEAFF,TGTGCCAGCAGTGAAGGGGGCCAGGGGTCGAACACTGAAGCTTTCTTT
.,TRBJ2-7,.,TRBV6-5,CASSYAPGWNEQYF,TGTGCCAGCAGTTACGCGCCAGGGTGGAACGAGCAGTACTTC
.,TRBJ2-1,.,TRBV9,CASSVLAFSSYNEQFF,TGTGCCAGCAGCGTTCTAGCGTTCAGCTCCTACAATGAGCAGTTCTTC
.,TRBJ2-7,TRBD1,TRBV19,CASSMGQGSYEQYF,TGTGCCAGTAGTATGGGACAGGGGAGCTACGAGCAGTACTTC
.,TRBJ1-2,.,TRBV7-9,CASSFPGNYGYTF,TGTGCCAGCAGCTTTCCAGGGAACTATGGCTACACCTTC
few,TRBJ1-1,.,TRBV28,CASRSVNTEAFF,TGTGCCAGCAGATCGGTGAACACTGAAGCTTTCTTT
.,TRBJ1-5,.,TRBV7-2,CASTDIPAGPQHF,TGTGCCAGCACCGACATCCCCGCGGGGCCCCAGCATTTT
.,TRBJ1-1,.,TRBV29-1,CSVMESTEAFF,TGCAGCGTGATGGAGAGCACTGAAGCTTTCTTT
.,TRBJ1-1,.,TRBV5-8,CASSRLWGGEREAFF,TGTGCCAGCAGCCGCCTATGGGGGGGGGAAAGGGAAGCTTTCTTT
.,TRBJ1-4,.,TRBV18,CASSRGANEKLFF,TGTGCCAGCTCACGGGGGGCTAATGAAAAACTGTTTTTT
.,TRBJ1-2,.,TRBV18,CASSPVLTANYGYTF,TGTGCCAGCTCACCGGTTCTAACAGCTAACTATGGCTACACCTTC
.,TRBJ1-4,TRBD1,TRBV7-9,CASERDRGNEKLFF,TGTGCCAGCGAACGGGACAGGGGAAATGAAAAACTGTTTTTT
few,TRBJ2-3,.,TRBV7-9,CASSLVQQGAGTDTQYF,TGTGCCAGCAGCTTAGTACAACAGGGCGCAGGCACAGATACGCAGTATTTT
.,TRBJ1-1,TRBD1,TRBV6-5,CASSLQGASTEAFF,TGTGCCAGCAGTTTACAGGGGGCGAGCACTGAAGCTTTCTTT
few,TRBJ2-7,.,TRBV9,CASSVASLSHEQYF,TGTGCCAGCAGCGTAGCATCCCTGAGCCACGAGCAGTACTTC